This is a list of T cell receptor beta chains from one sample in a study of OX40 agonist ivuxolimab in advanced cancers. TCRdb's copy holds only in-frame clones and misses some; the assay was immunoSEQ multiplex PCR. The table shows roughly 50,000 clones, with approximately 93% occurring only once. The material was CD4+ or CD8+ T cells sorted from blood, obtained in a trial of the OX40 agonist ivuxolimab. All receptors derive from an adult with an advanced solid tumor such as melanoma, head and neck, liver or kidney cancer. The conserved cysteine and the conserved F or W are not part of the CDR3 here. Only some rows state a clone size, as once, few, many or a class for expanded clones.

J gene | clone size | V gene | CDR3 protein
TRBJ1-1 | - | TRBV5-1 | ASSLWGQNTEAF
TRBJ1-1 | - | TRBV6-1 | ASSRIRGYGTEAF
TRBJ2-7 | - | TRBV7-2 | ASSRLAGAYEQY
TRBJ1-2 | - | TRBV10-3 | AISEGQGGT
TRBJ2-3 | - | TRBV20-1 | SAISRDTQY
TRBJ2-2 | - | TRBV2 | ASSEDGLPNTGELF
TRBJ2-7 | - | TRBV11-2 | ASSRAGYEQY
TRBJ2-7 | - | TRBV19 | ASSIGDWGYEQY
TRBJ2-7 | - | TRBV27 | ASSQPGISYEQY
TRBJ1-5 | - | TRBV7-2 | ASSLKLDQPQH
TRBJ1-2 | - | TRBV29-1 | SATVEANYGYT
TRBJ1-2 | - | TRBV12-5 | ASAGDISNYGYT
TRBJ2-6 | - | TRBV7-3 | ASSLRVSGANVLT
TRBJ1-5 | - | TRBV4-3 | ASQGWPGSNQPQH
TRBJ1-5 | - | TRBV5-6 | ASSLARGGNQPQH
TRBJ2-7 | - | TRBV6-1 | ASSESWGRDRGNEQY
TRBJ2-1 | - | TRBV2 | ASTMGQGSYNEQF
TRBJ2-3 | - | TRBV5-1 | ASSLGLAGVEDTQY
TRBJ2-7 | - | TRBV15 | ATSRSRDGFYEQY
TRBJ2-3 | - | TRBV5-1 | ASSLTSGNPTDTQY
- | - | TRBV10-3 | AIRDLGGNYEQY
TRBJ2-7 | few | TRBV28 | ASSLHPYEQY
TRBJ1-5 | - | TRBV7-6 | ASSLGVLSNQPQH
TRBJ2-2 | - | TRBV7-8 | ASSQRLRDRGTNGGLF
TRBJ1-5 | - | TRBV19 | ASSSPRDSPYQPQH
TRBJ2-5 | - | TRBV15 | ATSRLLASGYQETQY
TRBJ2-5 | - | TRBV6-6 | ASSQTGGGTQY
TRBJ1-1 | - | TRBV28 | ASSPPPETTEAF
TRBJ2-2 | - | TRBV5-4 | ASSLGPGRGSPEELF
TRBJ1-1 | - | TRBV4-2 | ASSQDKWTGTEAF
TRBJ1-2 | - | TRBV6-1 | ASSSREEYGYT
TRBJ2-3 | - | TRBV5-1 | ASSLGERGVTDTQY
TRBJ1-6 | - | TRBV10-2 | ASLQGLGSPLH
TRBJ1-4 | - | TRBV5-4 | ASSSQGGGEKLF
TRBJ2-2 | - | TRBV7-6 | ASSLGQGSVTGELF
TRBJ2-7 | - | TRBV15 | ATSRDRMAFSYEQY
TRBJ1-1 | - | TRBV5-6 | ASSSIRGGTEAF
TRBJ2-3 | - | TRBV7-2 | ASRPFERGFADTQY
TRBJ1-1 | - | TRBV30 | AWRQGNPPKFAF
TRBJ1-5 | - | TRBV2 | ASSAQGYSNQPQH
TRBJ2-7 | - | TRBV5-5 | ASSLSPTDIYEQY
TRBJ1-2 | - | TRBV4-1 | ASSQYHSAGWRASMGYT
TRBJ1-4 | few | TRBV6-6 | ASSPQGWVGEKLF
TRBJ2-5 | - | TRBV9 | ASSADRRQETQY
TRBJ1-2 | - | TRBV28 | ASSGGWNYGYT
TRBJ1-1 | - | TRBV9 | ASSVGPNTEAF
TRBJ2-7 | - | TRBV27 | ASSLTVASGTYEQY
TRBJ1-1 | - | TRBV7-2 | ASSPYAEAF
TRBJ2-6 | - | TRBV6-1 | ASSTGSSGANVLT
TRBJ2-5 | - | TRBV6-5 | ASSHGGEGTQY